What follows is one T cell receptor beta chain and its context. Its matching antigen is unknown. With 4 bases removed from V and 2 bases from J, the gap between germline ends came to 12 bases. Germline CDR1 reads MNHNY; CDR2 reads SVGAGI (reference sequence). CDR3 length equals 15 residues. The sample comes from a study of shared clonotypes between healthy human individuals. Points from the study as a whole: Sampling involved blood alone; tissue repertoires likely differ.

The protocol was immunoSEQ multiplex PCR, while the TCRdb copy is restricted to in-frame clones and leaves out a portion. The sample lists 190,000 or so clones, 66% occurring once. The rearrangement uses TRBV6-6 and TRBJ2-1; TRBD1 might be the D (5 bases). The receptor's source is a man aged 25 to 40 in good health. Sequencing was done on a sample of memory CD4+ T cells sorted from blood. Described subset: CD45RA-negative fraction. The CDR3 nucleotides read TGTGCCAGCAGTTTATATCAACAGGCCTACAATGAGCAGTTCTTC. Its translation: CASSLYQQAYNEQFF.